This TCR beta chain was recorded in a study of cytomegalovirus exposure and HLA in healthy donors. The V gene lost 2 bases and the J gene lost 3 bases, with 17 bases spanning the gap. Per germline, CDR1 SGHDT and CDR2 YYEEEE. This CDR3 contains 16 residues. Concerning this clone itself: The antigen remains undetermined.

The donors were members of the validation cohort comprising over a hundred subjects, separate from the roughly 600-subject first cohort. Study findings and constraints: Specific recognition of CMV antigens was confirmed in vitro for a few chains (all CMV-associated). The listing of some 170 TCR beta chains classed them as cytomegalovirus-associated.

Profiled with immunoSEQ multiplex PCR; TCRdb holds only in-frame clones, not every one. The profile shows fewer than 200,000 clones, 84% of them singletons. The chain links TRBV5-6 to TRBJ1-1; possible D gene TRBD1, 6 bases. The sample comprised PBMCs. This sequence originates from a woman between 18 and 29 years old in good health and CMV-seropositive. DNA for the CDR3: TGTGCCAGCAGCTTAGGGCTGTGGGGGCGAGACACTGAAGCTTTCTTT. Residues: CASSLGLWGRDTEAFF.